What follows describes a single TCR beta chain. The antigen remains undetermined. These data belong to a study of T cell responses to AZD1222 COVID-19 vaccine. CDR1 SGHNT and CDR2 YENEEA come from the germline V gene. Trimming cost V 0 bases and J 4 bases, with 12 bases left between them. The CDR3 is 15 residues long. Findings and caveats of the study: Donors were chiefly white British, with a greater number of females, and clonal diversity was perhaps underestimated.

Sequencing used immunoSEQ multiplex PCR; TCRdb keeps in-frame clones, though not all of them. The sample contains more than 45,000 clones, 84% of which appear only once. The chain uses TRBV11-3 and TRBJ1-1, with D possibly matching TRBD1 (5 bases). Specimen: peripheral blood, collected on day 0 of AZD1222 vaccination. The sequence was collected from an adult in good health. CDR3 sequence: CASSLDPGRVTEAFF. CDR3 DNA: TGTGCCAGCAGCTTAGATCCGGGCAGGGTCACTGAAGCTTTCTTT.